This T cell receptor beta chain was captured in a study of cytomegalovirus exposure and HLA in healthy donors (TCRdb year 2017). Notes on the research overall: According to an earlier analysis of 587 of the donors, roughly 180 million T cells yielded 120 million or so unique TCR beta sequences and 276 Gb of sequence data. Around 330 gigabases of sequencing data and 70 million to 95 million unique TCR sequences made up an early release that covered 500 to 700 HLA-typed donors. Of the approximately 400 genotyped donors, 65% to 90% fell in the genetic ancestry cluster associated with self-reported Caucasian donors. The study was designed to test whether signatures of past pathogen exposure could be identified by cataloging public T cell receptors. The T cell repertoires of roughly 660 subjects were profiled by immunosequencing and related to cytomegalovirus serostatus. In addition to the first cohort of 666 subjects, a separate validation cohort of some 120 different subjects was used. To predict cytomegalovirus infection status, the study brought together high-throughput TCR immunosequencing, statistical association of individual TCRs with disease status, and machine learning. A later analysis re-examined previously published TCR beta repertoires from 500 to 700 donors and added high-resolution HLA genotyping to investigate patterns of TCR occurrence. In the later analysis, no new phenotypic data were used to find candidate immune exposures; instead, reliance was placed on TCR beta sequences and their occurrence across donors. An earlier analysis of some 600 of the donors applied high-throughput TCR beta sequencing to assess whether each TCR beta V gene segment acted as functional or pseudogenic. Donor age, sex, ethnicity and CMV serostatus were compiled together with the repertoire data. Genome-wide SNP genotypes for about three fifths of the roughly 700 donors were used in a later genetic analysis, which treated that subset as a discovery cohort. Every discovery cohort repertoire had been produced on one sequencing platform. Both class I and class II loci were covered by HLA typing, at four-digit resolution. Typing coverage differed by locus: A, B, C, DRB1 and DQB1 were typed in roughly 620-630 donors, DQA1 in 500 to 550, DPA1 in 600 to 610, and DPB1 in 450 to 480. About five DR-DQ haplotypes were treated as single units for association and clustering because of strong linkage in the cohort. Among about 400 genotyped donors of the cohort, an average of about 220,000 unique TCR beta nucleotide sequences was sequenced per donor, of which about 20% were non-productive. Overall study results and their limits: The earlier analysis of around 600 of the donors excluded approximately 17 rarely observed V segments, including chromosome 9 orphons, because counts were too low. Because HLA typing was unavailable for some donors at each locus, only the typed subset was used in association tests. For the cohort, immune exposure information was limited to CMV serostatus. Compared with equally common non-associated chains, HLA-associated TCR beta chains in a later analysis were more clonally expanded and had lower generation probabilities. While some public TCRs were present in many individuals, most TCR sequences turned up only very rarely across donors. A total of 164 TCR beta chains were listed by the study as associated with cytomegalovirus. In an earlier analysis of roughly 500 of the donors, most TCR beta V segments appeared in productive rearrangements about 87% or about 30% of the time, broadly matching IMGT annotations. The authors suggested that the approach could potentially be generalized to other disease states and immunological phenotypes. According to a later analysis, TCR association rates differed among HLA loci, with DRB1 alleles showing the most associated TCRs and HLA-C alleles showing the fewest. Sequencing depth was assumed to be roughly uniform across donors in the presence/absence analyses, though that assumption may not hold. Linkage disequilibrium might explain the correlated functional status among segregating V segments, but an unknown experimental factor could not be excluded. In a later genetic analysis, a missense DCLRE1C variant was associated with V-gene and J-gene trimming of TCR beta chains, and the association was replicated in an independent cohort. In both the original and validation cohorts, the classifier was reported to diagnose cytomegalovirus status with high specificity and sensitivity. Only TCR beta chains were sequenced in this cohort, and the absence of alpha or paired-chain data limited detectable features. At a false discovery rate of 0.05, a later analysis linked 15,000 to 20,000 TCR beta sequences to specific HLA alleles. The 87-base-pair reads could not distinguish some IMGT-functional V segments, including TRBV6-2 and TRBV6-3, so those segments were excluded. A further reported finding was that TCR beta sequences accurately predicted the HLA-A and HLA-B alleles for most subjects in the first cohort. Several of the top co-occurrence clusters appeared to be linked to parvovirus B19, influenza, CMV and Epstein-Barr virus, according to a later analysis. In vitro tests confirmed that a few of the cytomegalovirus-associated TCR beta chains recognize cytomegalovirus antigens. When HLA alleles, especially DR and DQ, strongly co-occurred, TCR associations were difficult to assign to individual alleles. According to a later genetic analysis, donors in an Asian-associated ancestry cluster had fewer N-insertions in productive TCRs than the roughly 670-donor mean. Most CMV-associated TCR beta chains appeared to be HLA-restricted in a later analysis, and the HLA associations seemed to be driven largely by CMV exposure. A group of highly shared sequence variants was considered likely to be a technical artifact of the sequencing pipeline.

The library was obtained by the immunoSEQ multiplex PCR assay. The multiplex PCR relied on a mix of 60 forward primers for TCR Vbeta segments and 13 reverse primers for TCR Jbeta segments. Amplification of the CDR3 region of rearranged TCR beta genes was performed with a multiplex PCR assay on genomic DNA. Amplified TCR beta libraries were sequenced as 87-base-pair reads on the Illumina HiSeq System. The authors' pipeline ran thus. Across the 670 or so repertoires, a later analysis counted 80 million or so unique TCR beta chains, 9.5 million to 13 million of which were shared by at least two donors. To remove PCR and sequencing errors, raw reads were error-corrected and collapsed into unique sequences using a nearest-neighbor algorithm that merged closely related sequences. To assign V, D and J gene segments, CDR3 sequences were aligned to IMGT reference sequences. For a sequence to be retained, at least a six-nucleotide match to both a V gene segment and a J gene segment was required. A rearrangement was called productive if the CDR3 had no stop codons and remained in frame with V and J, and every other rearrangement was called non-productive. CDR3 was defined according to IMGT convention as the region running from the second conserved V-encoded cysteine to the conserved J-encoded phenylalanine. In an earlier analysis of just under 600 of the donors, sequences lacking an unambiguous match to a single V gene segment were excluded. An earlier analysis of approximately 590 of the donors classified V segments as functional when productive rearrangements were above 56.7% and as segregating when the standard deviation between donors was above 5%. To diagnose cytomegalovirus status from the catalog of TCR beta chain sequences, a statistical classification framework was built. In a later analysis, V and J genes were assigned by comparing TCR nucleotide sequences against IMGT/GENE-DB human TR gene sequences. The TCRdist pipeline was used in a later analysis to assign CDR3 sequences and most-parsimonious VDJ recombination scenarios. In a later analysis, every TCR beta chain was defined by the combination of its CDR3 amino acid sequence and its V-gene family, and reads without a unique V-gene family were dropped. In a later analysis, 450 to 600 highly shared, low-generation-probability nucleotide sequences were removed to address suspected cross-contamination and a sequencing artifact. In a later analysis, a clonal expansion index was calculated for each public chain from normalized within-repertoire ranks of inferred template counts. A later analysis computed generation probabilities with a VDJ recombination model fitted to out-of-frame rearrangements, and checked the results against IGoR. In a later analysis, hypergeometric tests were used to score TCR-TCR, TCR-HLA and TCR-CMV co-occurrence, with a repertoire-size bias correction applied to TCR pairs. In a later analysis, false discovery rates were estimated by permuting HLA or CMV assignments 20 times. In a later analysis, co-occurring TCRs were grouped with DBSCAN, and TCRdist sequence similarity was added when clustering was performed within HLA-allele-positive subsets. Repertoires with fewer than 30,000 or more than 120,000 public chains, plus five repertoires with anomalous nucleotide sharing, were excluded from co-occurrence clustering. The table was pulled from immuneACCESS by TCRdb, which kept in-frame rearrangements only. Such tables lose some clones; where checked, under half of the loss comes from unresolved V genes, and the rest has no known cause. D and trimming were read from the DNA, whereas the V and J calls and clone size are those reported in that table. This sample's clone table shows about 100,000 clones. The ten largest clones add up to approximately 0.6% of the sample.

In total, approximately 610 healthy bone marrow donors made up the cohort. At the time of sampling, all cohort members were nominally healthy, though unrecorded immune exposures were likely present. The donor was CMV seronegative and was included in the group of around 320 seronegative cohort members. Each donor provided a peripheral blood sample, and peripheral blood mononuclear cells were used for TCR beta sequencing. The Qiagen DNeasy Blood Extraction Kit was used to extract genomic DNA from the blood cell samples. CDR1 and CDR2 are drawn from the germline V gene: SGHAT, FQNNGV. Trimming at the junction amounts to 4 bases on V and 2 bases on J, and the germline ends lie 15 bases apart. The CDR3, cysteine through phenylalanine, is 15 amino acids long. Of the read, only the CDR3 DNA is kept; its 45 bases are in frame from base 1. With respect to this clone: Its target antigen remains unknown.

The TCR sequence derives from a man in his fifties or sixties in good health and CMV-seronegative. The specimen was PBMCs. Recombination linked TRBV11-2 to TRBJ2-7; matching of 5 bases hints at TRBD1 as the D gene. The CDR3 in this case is CASSSHAQGTYEQYF. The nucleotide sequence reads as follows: TGTGCCAGCAGCTCCCACGCGCAGGGTACCTACGAGCAGTACTTC.